One sample yielded the 16 T cell receptor beta chains listed below, sequenced in a study of T cells in Graves' hyperthyroidism and ophthalmopathy. Amplified TCR beta CDR3 regions came from RNA transcripts. The HTBI set primed first-round TCR CDR3 RT-PCR. MiXCR was run by TCRdb on the multiplex PCR reads, yielding one entry per CDR3 protein. The profile shows around 350,000 distinct CDR3 sequences, approximately 19% of them singletons. The specimen sequenced was blood. The receptors stem from a woman aged 18-29 years with Graves' hyperthyroidism.

This clonotype was found a few times. A much larger clone differs from this one at a single base, so this may be a read error. This sequence joins TRBV11-2 and TRBJ1-1; D not resolved. Trimming shortened V by 0 bases and J by 0 bases, and 11 bases separated the two germline ends. This CDR3 is 16 amino acids long. In germline, CDR1 is SGHAT, CDR2 FQNNGV. CDR3 coding DNA: TGTGCCAGCAGCTTAGATTGGCCGAGAATGAACACTGAAGCTTTCTTT. Translating gives CASSLDWPRMNTEAFF.

This clonotype was picked up many times. The rearrangement links TRBV9 to TRBJ1-1; D is ambiguous. Looked up from germline, CDR1 is SGDLS and CDR2 is YYNGEE. V was pared by 0 bases and J by 4 bases, with 10 bases between. The CDR3 covers 14 residues. CDR3 in amino acids: CASSVDVGFTEAFF. In DNA, the CDR3 is TGTGCCAGCAGCGTAGATGTAGGATTCACTGAAGCTTTCTTT.

This clonotype was seen ten or more times. This chain uses TRBV7-2 with TRBJ2-5, with D perhaps TRBD1 (5 bases). The CDR3 sequence is 13 residues long. V gave up 3 bases and J gave up 5 bases, with 10 bases separating them. Germline V gene sequence: CDR1 SGHTA, CDR2 FQGNSA. Written as DNA, the CDR3 is TGTGCCAGCAGCTTTCCAGGGATGGAGACCCAGTACTTC. It encodes CASSFPGMETQYF.

Ten or more counts support this clonotype. The chain couples TRBV2 to TRBJ2-5; 9 bases are a match to TRBD2. V dropped 4 bases and J dropped 1; count of bases not matched to a gene: 4. Germline V gene lookup returns CDR1 SNHLY and CDR2 FYNNEI. This CDR3 contains 15 residues. DNA for the CDR3: TGTGCCAGCAGTGGAGGCGGGGGGGCCCAAGAGACCCAGTACTTC. Translated, it gives CASSGGGGAQETQYF.

The CDR3 region is CASSYTTYGYTF. The CDR3 DNA reads as TGTGCCAGCAGTTACACTACCTATGGCTACACCTTC. This chain joins TRBV6-5 and TRBJ1-2; D gene uncertain. The germline V and J ends were trimmed by 2 bases and 4 bases, with 5 bases remaining between them. Germline loops: CDR1 MNHEY, CDR2 SVGAGI. The CDR3 consists of 12 residues.

The table lists this clonotype with many counts. The chain combines TRBV7-2 with TRBJ1-5, with no clear D. The V end was cut by 3 bases, the J end by 3 bases, with 6 bases between. The germline gives CDR1 SGHTA, CDR2 FQGNSA. This CDR3 has 13 amino acids. CDR3 sequence reads: CASSFSPNQPQHF. Here the CDR3 DNA reads TGTGCCAGCAGCTTTTCTCCCAATCAGCCCCAGCATTTT.

Regarding this clonotype: Possible read error: a much larger clone is one base away. CDR3 protein: CASSRGQEGTEAFF. CDR3 sequence (DNA): TGTGCCTCCAGCAGGGGACAGGAAGGAACTGAAGCTTTCTTT. The V and J genes are TRBV15 and TRBJ1-1, with 8 positions matching TRBD1. This CDR3 is 14 amino acids long. From germline, CDR1 is LNHNV and CDR2 YYDKDF (reference sequence).

Many counts were recorded for this clonotype. The chain recombines TRBV6-5 with TRBJ1-1; TRBD1 matches 8 bases. J lost 3 bases, V lost 4 bases, and 7 bases had no gene match. The CDR3 contains 15 residues. Germline V CDR1 and CDR2: MNHEY, SVGAGI. DNA of the CDR3: TGTGCCAGCAGTTCTGACAGGGGAGGGCACACTGAAGCTTTCTTT. Protein: CASSSDRGGHTEAFF.

This clonotype has a count of ten or more. This sequence joins TRBV7-9 and TRBJ2-7; the D is unclear. The V end lost 5 bases, the J end lost 1 base, and 9 bases lay between the germline ends. Germline V CDR1 and CDR2: SEHNR, FQNEAQ (reference sequence). The CDR3 runs 13 residues. The CDR3 sequence is CASSHAGSYEQYF. CDR3 DNA: TGTGCCAGCAGCCATGCTGGGTCCTACGAGCAGTACTTC.

This clonotype was counted at least ten times. The chain employs TRBV29-1 and TRBJ1-1, with D maybe TRBD1 (5 bases). CDR1 and CDR2 from the germline V gene are SQVTM and ANQGSEA. V was shortened by 0 bases and J by 1 base, with 6 bases between the two germline ends. The CDR3 is 13 residues long. CDR3 region: CSVEEGTNTEAFF. CDR3 DNA: TGCAGCGTTGAAGAGGGGACGAACACTGAAGCTTTCTTT.

This clonotype was found a few times. The gene calls are TRBV9 and TRBJ1-2; D unresolved. The V gene lost 6 bases and the J gene lost 8 bases, with 20 bases spanning the gap. Germline V gene sequence: CDR1 SGDLS, CDR2 YYNGEE. CDR3 length: 14 amino acids. The CDR3 sequence is CASNPRGRAEGYTF. The CDR3 DNA is TGTGCCAGCAACCCCCGAGGGAGAGCAGAAGGCTACACCTTC.

This clonotype was seen at least ten times. CDR3 amino acids: CATSRGIQGGPNYGYTF. The CDR3 DNA is TGTGCCACCAGCAGAGGTATACAGGGCGGACCCAACTATGGCTACACCTTC. The chain carries TRBV15 and TRBJ1-2; perhaps TRBD1 as D (6 bases). This CDR3 comprises 17 residues. Between the trimmed V and J ends, which lost 1 base and 2 bases, there was a span of 17 bases. Germline assignment: CDR1 LNHNV and CDR2 YYDKDF (reference sequence).

The table lists this clonotype with many counts. V gene TRBV6-1 combines with J gene TRBJ1-1, with D unclear. With 2 bases removed from V and 4 bases from J, the gap between germline ends came to 14 bases. Germline V CDR1 and CDR2: MNHNS, SASEGT. CDR3 size: 15 residues. CDR3 coding DNA: TGTGCCAGCAGTGAACGGTCCCTATTGGGCACTGAAGCTTTCTTT. It encodes CASSERSLLGTEAFF.

In regard to this clonotype: A much larger clone is a single base away; this may be a read error. J is TRBJ1-2 and V is TRBV29-1; TRBD1 might be the D (5 bases). CDR3 size: 11 residues. Germline lookup yields CDR1 SQVTM and CDR2 ANQGSEA. The CDR3 is CSVEGTVGYIF. The DNA for the CDR3 is TGCAGCGTTGAGGGGACTGTTGGCTACATCTTC.

This clonotype showed up many times. V is TRBV12-3 or TRBV12-4 and J is TRBJ2-2; no reliable D call. The CDR3 contains 14 residues. The V and J ends lost 0 bases and 5 bases respectively, with 7 bases between them. The CDR3 loop reads CASSLASLTGELFF. The CDR3 bases are TGTGCCAGCAGTTTAGCGAGCTTGACCGGGGAGCTGTTTTTT.

There are a few counts of this clonotype. The J gene is TRBJ1-1, the V gene TRBV6-4; no firm D call. Trimming pared 2 bases from V and 0 bases from J, leaving 16 bases between. The V gene's germline CDR1 is MRHNA and CDR2 SNTAGT. The CDR3 contains 17 residues. Written as DNA, the CDR3 is TGTGCCAGCAGTGACCCTGGGGAAGGTGTCATGAACACTGAAGCTTTCTTT. Its translation is CASSDPGEGVMNTEAFF.